The present T cell receptor (beta chain) was sequenced within a study of control samples from healthy donors and cancer patients. The sample holds one count of this clone. Germline loops: CDR1 MNHNS, CDR2 SASEGT. This CDR3 has 17 amino acids. Trimming at V came to 4 bases and at J to 3 bases, leaving 6 bases not matched to a gene. Libraries were prepared by immunoSEQ multiplex PCR; TCRdb keeps only in-frame clonotypes and omits some of them. Seen here are approximately 170,000 clones, roughly nine tenths observed once, and the top ten hold roughly 0.64%. The sequence came from a woman in her 30s in good health. Sequencing used blood. V and J are TRBV6-1 and TRBJ2-5; 15 nucleotides agree with TRBD2. CDR3 loop: CASSVGLAGGIEETQYF. CDR3 DNA: TGTGCCAGCAGTGTAGGACTAGCGGGAGGGATTGAAGAGACCCAGTACTTC.